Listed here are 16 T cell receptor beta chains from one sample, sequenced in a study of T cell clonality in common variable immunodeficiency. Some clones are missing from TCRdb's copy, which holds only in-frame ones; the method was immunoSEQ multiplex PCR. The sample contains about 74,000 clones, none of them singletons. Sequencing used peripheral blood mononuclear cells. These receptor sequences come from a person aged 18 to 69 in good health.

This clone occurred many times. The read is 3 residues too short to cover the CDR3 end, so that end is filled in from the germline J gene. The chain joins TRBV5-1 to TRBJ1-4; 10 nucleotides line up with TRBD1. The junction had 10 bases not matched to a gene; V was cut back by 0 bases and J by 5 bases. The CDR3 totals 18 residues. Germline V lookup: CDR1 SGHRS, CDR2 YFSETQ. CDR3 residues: CASSLEAGTGAENEKLFF. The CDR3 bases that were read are TGCGCCAGCAGCTTGGAGGCCGGGACAGGGGCAGAAAATGAAAAA.

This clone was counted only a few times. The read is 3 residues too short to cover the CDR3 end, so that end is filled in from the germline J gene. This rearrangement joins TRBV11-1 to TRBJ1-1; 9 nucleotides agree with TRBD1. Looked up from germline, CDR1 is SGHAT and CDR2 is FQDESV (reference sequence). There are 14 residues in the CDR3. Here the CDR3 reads CASSTDRGQGRAFF. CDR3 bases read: TGTGCCAGCAGCACCGACAGGGGACAGGGTAGA.

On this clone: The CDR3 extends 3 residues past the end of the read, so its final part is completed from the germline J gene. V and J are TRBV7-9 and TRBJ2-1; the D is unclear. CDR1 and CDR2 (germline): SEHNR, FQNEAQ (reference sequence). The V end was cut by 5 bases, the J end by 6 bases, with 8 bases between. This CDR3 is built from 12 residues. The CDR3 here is CASSPWPNEQFF. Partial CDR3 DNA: TGTGCCAGCAGCCCCTGGCCCAATGAG.

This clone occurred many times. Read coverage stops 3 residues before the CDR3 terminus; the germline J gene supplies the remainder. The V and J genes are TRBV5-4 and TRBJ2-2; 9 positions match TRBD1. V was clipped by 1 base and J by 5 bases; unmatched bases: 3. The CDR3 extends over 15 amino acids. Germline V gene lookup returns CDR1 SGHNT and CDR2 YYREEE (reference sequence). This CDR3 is CASSLQTGGTGELFF. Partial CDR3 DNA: TGTGCCAGCAGCTTGCAGACAGGGGGGACCGGGGAG.

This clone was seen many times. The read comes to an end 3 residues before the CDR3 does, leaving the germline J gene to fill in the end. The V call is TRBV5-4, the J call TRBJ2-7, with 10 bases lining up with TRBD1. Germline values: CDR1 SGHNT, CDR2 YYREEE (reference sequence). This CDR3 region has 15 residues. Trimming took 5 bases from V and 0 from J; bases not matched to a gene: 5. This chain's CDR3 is CASRPDRGGSYEQYF. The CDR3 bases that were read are TGTGCCAGCAGACCGGACAGGGGGGGCTCCTACGAG.

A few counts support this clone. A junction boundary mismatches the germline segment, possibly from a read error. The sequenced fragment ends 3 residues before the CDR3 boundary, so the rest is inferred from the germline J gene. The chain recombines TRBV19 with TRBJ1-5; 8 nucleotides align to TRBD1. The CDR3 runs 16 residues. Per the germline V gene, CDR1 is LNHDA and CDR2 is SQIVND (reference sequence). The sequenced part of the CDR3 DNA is TGTGCCGGTAGCCGCACAGGGGGGGTCTTCAATCAGCCC. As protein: CAGSRTGGVFNQP. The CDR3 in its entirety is CAGSRTGGVFNQPQHF.

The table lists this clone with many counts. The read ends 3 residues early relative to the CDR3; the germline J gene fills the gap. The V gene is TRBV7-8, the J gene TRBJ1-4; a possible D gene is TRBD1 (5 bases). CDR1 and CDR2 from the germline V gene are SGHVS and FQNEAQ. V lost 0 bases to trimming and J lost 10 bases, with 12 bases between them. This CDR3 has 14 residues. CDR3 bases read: TGTGCCAGCAGCTTAGCAGGGGTGGAGGGAAAA. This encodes CASSLAGVEGK. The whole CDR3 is CASSLAGVEGKLFF.

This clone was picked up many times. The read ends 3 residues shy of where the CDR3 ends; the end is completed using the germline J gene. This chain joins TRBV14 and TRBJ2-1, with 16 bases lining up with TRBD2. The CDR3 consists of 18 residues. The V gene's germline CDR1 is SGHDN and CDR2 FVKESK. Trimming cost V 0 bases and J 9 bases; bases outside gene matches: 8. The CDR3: CASSQDGTSGRVDTEQFF. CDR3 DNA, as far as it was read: TGTGCCAGCAGCCAAGATGGGACTAGCGGGAGGGTTGACACTGAG.

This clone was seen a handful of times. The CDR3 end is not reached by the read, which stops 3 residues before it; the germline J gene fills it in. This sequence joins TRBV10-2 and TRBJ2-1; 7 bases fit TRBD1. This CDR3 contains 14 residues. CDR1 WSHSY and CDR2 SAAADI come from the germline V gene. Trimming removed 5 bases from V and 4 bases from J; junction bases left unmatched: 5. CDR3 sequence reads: CASSPGQLYNEQFF. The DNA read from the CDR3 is TGCGCCAGCAGTCCGGGACAGTTATACAATGAG.

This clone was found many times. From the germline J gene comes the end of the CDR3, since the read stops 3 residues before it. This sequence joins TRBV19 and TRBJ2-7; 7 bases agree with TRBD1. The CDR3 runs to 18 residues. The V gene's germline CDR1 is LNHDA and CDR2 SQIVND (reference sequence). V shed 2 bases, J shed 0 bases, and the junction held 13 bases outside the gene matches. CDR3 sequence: CASSIPSTGTAASYEQYF. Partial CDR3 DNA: TGTGCCAGTAGTATACCGTCAACCGGGACAGCGGCCTCCTACGAG.

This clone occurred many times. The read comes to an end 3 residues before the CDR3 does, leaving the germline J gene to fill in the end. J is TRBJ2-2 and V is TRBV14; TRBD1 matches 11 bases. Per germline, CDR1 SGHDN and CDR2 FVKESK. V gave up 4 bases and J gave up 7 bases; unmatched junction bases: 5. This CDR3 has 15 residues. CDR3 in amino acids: CASSPGQGVGGELFF. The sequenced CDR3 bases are TGTGCCAGCAGCCCGGGACAGGGGGTTGGCGGGGAG.

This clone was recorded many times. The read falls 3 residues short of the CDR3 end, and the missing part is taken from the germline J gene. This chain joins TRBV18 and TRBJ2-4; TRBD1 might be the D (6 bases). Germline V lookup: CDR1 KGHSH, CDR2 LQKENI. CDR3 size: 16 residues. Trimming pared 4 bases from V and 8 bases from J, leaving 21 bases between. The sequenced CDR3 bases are TGTGCCAGCTCACGCTCAGGGGATCGATATATAGACATT. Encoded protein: CASSRSGDRYIDI. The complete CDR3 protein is CASSRSGDRYIDIQYF.

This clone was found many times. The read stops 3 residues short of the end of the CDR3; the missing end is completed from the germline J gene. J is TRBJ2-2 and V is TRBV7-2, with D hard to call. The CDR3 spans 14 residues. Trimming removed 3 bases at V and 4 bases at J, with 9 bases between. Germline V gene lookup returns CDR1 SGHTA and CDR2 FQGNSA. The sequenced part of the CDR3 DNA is TGTGCCAGCAGCTTTTCGGTTCCCACCGGGGAG. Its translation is CASSFSVPTGE. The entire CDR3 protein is CASSFSVPTGELFF.

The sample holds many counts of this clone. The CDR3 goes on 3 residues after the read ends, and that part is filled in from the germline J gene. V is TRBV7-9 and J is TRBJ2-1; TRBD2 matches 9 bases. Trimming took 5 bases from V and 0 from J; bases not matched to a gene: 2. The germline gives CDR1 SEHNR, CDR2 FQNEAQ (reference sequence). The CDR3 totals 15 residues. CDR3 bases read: TGTGCCAGCAGCGGTAGCGGGAGCTCCTACAATGAG. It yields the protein CASSGSGSSYNE. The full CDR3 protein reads CASSGSGSSYNEQFF.

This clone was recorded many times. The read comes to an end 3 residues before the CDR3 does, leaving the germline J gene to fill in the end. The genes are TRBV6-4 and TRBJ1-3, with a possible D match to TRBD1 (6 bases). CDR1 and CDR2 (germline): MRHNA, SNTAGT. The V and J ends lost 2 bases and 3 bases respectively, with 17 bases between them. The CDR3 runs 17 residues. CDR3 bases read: TGTGCCAGCAGTGACCGTGCAGGGGAAGGTTATGGAAACACC. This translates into CASSDRAGEGYGNT. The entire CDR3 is CASSDRAGEGYGNTIYF.

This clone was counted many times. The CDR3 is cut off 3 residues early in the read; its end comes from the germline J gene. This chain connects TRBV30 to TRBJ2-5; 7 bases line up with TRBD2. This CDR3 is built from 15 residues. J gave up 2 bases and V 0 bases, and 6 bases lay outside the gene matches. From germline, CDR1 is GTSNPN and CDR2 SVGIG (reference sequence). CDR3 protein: CAWSVGSGPQETQYF. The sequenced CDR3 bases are TGTGCCTGGAGTGTAGGTAGCGGGCCTCAAGAGACC.